The following is a T cell receptor (beta chain) sequence with its context. The data stem from a study of shared T cell receptors in the human thymus. The germline V and J ends were trimmed by 1 base and 1 base, with 4 bases remaining between them. This CDR3 is 13 amino acids long. Germline CDR1 is SGHDN and CDR2 is FVKESK. The table came from immunoSEQ multiplex PCR; TCRdb's copy has only in-frame clones and leaves some out. Of 540,000 or so clones listed, about 80% are singletons. A further study also used this sample, focusing on human thymus T cells. Turning to that study: Thymic material originated from resections removed in the course of corrective heart surgery.

The specimen was thymocytes. The V call is TRBV14, the J call TRBJ1-1; D not certain. This TCR came from a boy under two years old with a congenital heart defect. Written as DNA, the CDR3 is TGTGCCAGCAGCCAAGGTCAGAACACTGAAGCTTTCTTT. Translated: CASSQGQNTEAFF.